This is a list of T cell receptor beta chains from one sample in a study of blood T cell repertoires in COVID-19. The protocol was immunoSEQ multiplex PCR, while the TCRdb copy is restricted to in-frame clones and leaves out a portion. The table records about 210,000 clones, roughly 86% of them present only once. The sample consisted of peripheral blood. The receptor set was obtained from a woman aged 40 to 50 with acute or convalescent COVID-19. Both conserved end residues are part of each CDR3.

j_call v_call cdr3_aa
TRBJ2-5 TRBV11-2 CASSTGLQETQYF
TRBJ2-3 TRBV24-1 CATSDFTASLDTQYF
TRBJ1-2 TRBV7-3 CASSLSREDGYTF
TRBJ1-1 TRBV12-5 CASGPWVWGANTEAFF
TRBJ2-7 TRBV19 CASSPKGTTAQYF
TRBJ1-2 TRBV20-1 CSTDYYGYTF
TRBJ2-7 TRBV5-8 CASSLEAGGVASYEQYF
TRBJ1-2 TRBV24-1 CATSDGGNGPAQGYTF
TRBJ1-2 TRBV29-1 CSVYDRVLGINTF
TRBJ2-5 TRBV18 CASSQASTQRQEDF
TRBJ2-5 TRBV10-3 CAISDPLAGGPETQYF
TRBJ2-2 TRBV24-1 CATSDTDRGWTGELFF
TRBJ2-5 TRBV3-1/TRBV3-2 CASSQGPSGGKETQYF
TRBJ1-4 TRBV27 CASSLLGGEEKLFF
TRBJ2-3 TRBV2 CASSEGFRGRGSTDTQYF
TRBJ1-6 TRBV2 CASSEWGTGNSRGSPLHF
TRBJ2-1 TRBV3-1/TRBV3-2 CASSPTSGTSGYNEQFF
TRBJ2-1 TRBV2 CASSYRDEQFF
TRBJ2-5 TRBV7-6 CASSPTGRGTQYF
TRBJ1-6 TRBV5-4 CASSLLTGVGNSPLHF
TRBJ2-7 TRBV2 CASSASGGAEQYF
TRBJ1-1 TRBV5-6 CASSLARTEAFF
TRBJ2-1 TRBV19 CASSRPTEGYNEQFF
TRBJ1-1 TRBV5-6 CASNLGEFGAEAFF
TRBJ2-2 TRBV27 CASSLRASGSFANTGELFF
TRBJ2-1 TRBV7-7 CASSLGPGTGSEQFF
TRBJ2-7 TRBV7-9 CASSLGRAGEQYF
TRBJ1-4 TRBV2 CASSVQGAGEKLFF
TRBJ2-7 TRBV6-5 CASSYGQGPSEQYF
TRBJ1-1 TRBV19 CASSISGARTEAFF
TRBJ1-2 TRBV25-1 CASSEWADPVALDGYTF